The sequence of this T cell receptor beta chain was determined in a study of cytomegalovirus exposure and HLA in healthy donors. Germline lookup yields CDR1 MNHNY and CDR2 SVGAGI (reference sequence). Trimming shortened V by 5 bases and J by 4 bases, and 11 bases separated the two germline ends. The CDR3 runs to 13 residues. The protocol was immunoSEQ multiplex PCR, while the TCRdb copy is restricted to in-frame clones and leaves out a portion. The sample contains approximately 160,000 clones, roughly nine tenths of which appear only once. This clone is a singleton in its sample. Sequences were obtained from PBMCs. This chain connects TRBV6-6 to TRBJ1-1, with D hard to call. The receptor was isolated from a woman aged 18-29 years in good health and CMV-seropositive. CDR3 protein: CASSKSLSTEAFF. CDR3 bases: TGTGCCAGCAGTAAGAGTCTTAGCACTGAAGCTTTCTTT.